This TCR beta chain derives from a study of blood T cell repertoires in COVID-19. The wider study: Some COVID-19 samples were acute and others convalescent; all came from the United States, Italy and Spain. T cells, B-cell-depleted T cells, or PBMCs supplied cDNA or gDNA.

Per the authors' pipeline: Amplification of reference gene primers provided the estimated nucleated cell counts. Sequencing used immunoSEQ multiplex PCR; TCRdb keeps in-frame clones, though not all of them. That table supplies the V and J calls and clone size; D and trimming were determined from the DNA. The sample has 58,000 or so clones, about nine tenths seen once. Germline V gene lookup returns CDR1 MGHRA and CDR2 YSYEKL. The ends lost 0 bases at V and 5 bases at J; junction bases unmatched: 1. The CDR3 loop spans 14 amino acids. The chain has TRBV4-1 and TRBJ2-3; 8 bases are a match to TRBD2. The specimen was peripheral blood. This clonotype originated in a woman in her seventies with active COVID-19. In nucleotides, the CDR3 is TGCGCCAGCAGCCAAGATCGGGAGGGAGATACGCAGTATTTT. This encodes CASSQDREGDTQYF.